The 20 T cell receptor beta chains below all came from one sample that was sequenced in a study of CD8+ T cells in alopecia areata. The sample's treatment: oral pan-JAK inhibitor, 5-10 mg twice daily. Extracted RNA was reverse transcribed into cDNA, the sequencing template. This table comes from immunoSEQ multiplex PCR, and its TCRdb copy is limited to in-frame clones, with some not included. The sample lists just over 150,000 clones; roughly two thirds were seen once. This specimen consisted of CD4+ T cells sorted from blood, obtained at week 4, from a patient treated with tofacitinib. These receptors all stem from a human donor with alopecia areata.

The chain employs TRBV11-2 and TRBJ2-1; 8 bases agree with TRBD2. Germline loops: CDR1 SGHAT, CDR2 FQNNGV. The J segment lost 14 bases and the V segment lost 5 bases, leaving 11 bases of the junction unmatched. The CDR3 sequence is 13 residues long. CDR3 DNA sequence: TGTGCCAGCAGCGCCTCCCCGACTAGCGCTGAGTTCTTC. This gives the protein CASSASPTSAEFF.

CDR3 nucleotides: TGTGCCCACAGAGAGGGGATGAACACTGAAGCTTTCTTT. Translating it yields CAHREGMNTEAFF. The rearrangement joins TRBV30 to TRBJ1-1; tentatively, D is TRBD1 (5 bases). CDR3 length: 13 residues. Germline V gene lookup returns CDR1 GTSNPN and CDR2 SVGIG (reference sequence). V was trimmed by 8 bases and J by 0 bases, leaving 13 bases between them.

The chain recombines TRBV5-1 with TRBJ2-1; no reliable D call. Germline V gene sequence: CDR1 SGHRS, CDR2 YFSETQ. Trimming shortened V by 0 bases and J by 5 bases, and 9 bases separated the two germline ends. The CDR3 sequence is 14 residues long. This CDR3 reads CASSLEQPHNEQFF. The CDR3 DNA reads as TGCGCCAGCAGCTTGGAGCAGCCCCACAATGAGCAGTTCTTC.

V gene TRBV13 combines with J gene TRBJ2-1; D could derive from TRBD1 or TRBD2 (6 bases each). Trimming took off 5 bases at V and 3 bases at J, with 17 bases between the two ends. CDR3 size: 16 residues. Germline V gene sequence: CDR1 PRHDT, CDR2 FYEKMQ (reference sequence). This chain's CDR3 is CASSLFSGAFYNEQFF. DNA for the CDR3: TGTGCCAGCAGCCTTTTTTCGGGGGCCTTCTACAATGAGCAGTTCTTC.

This clone came up a few times. Other DNA sequences within the sample encode an identical CDR3. V usage is TRBV5-1 and J usage is TRBJ2-7; 7 bases match TRBD1. This CDR3 comprises 12 residues. V was pared by 0 bases and J by 6 bases, with 0 bases of the junction left unmatched. Germline V gene lookup returns CDR1 SGHRS and CDR2 YFSETQ. The CDR3 region has the DNA TGCGCCAGCAGCTTGGGACAGGGCGAGCAGTACTTC. Translating it yields CASSLGQGEQYF.

The chain employs TRBV30 and TRBJ2-3; 7 bases fit TRBD2. V lost 2 bases, J lost 1 base, and 6 bases stayed unmatched. This CDR3 contains 15 residues. CDR1 is GTSNPN, CDR2 SVGIG, per germline (reference sequence). CDR3 amino acids: CAWSPPRGGTDTQYF. The DNA of the CDR3 is TGTGCCTGGAGTCCCCCCCGGGGGGGCACAGATACGCAGTATTTT. Using reference TRBV30 and TRBJ2-3 for the parts outside the CDR3, the full variable domain is SQTIHQWPATLVQPVGSPLSLECTVEGTSNPNLYWYRQAAGRGLQLLFYSVGIGQISSEVPQNLSASRPQDRQFILSSKKLLLSDSGFYLCAWSPPRGGTDTQYFGPGTRLTVL.

This chain uses TRBV30 with TRBJ2-1; D may be TRBD2 (5 bases). Germline-derived CDR1 and CDR2 are GTSNPN and SVGIG (reference sequence). The CDR3 is made up of 15 amino acids. Between the trimmed V and J ends, which lost 1 base and 7 bases, there was a span of 17 bases. CDR3 bases: TGTGCCTGGAGTGCCACGAAGAGGGCTAGGAATGAGCAGTTCTTC. This gives the protein CAWSATKRARNEQFF.

The CDR3 protein is CATSRDRTWNQPQHF. The CDR3 DNA follows: TGTGCCACCAGCAGAGATCGCACTTGGAATCAGCCCCAGCATTTT. The rearrangement links TRBV15 to TRBJ1-5; D gene ambiguous. This CDR3 has 15 residues. V gave up 0 bases and J gave up 4 bases, with 10 bases separating them. Germline assignment: CDR1 LNHNV and CDR2 YYDKDF (reference sequence).

The rearrangement links TRBV30 to TRBJ1-6; TRBD1 aligns across 7 bases. V lost 1 base and J lost 9; bases outside the gene matches: 6. Germline assignment: CDR1 GTSNPN and CDR2 SVGIG (reference sequence). CDR3 length equals 14 residues. The CDR3 protein is CAWSGQGKGSPLHF. CDR3 DNA: TGTGCCTGGAGTGGACAGGGTAAAGGTTCACCCCTCCACTTT.

V and J are TRBV29-1 and TRBJ1-2; D gene ambiguous. The CDR3 consists of 12 residues. Germline CDR1 SQVTM, CDR2 ANQGSEA. The CDR3 protein is CSESHPNSGYTF. CDR3 nucleotides: TGCAGTGAGAGCCACCCGAACAGTGGCTACACCTTC.

This chain uses TRBV6-5 with TRBJ2-1, with 9 positions matching TRBD1. Looked up from germline, CDR1 is MNHEY and CDR2 is SVGAGI. The junction had 7 bases not matched to a gene; V was cut back by 6 bases and J by 13 bases. This CDR3 comprises 12 residues. The CDR3 reads CASRPGTGTQFF. CDR3 in DNA: TGTGCCAGCAGGCCTGGGACAGGGACCCAGTTCTTC.

V and J are TRBV25-1 and TRBJ1-3; D unclear. Germline CDR1 reads MGHDK; CDR2 reads SYGVNS. The V and J ends lost 3 bases and 4 bases respectively, with 13 bases between them. The CDR3 runs 15 residues. DNA for the CDR3: TGTGCCAGCAGTGATTCGGGCGGAGCCGGAAACACCATATATTTT. Protein sequence: CASSDSGGAGNTIYF.

This clone was counted a few times. Here the CDR3 DNA reads TGTGCCAGCAGCTCCGGACAGAGCTCCTACAATGAGCAGTTCTTC. Amino acid sequence: CASSSGQSSYNEQFF. The V gene is TRBV7-3, the J gene TRBJ2-1; a possible D gene is TRBD1 (6 bases). Germline V gives CDR1 SGHTA, CDR2 FQGTGA. Trimming removed 4 bases from V and 0 bases from J, with 10 bases in between. CDR3 size: 15 residues.

This clone was counted a few times. CDR3 residues: CASSGHTGANYGYTF. The CDR3, as DNA: TGTGCCAGCAGTGGCCACACAGGGGCCAACTATGGCTACACCTTC. The gene calls are TRBV2 and TRBJ1-2, with 7 bases identical to TRBD1. V lost 4 bases, J lost 2 bases, and 7 bases stayed unmatched. The germline V gene encodes CDR1 SNHLY and CDR2 FYNNEI. The CDR3 runs 15 residues.

CDR3 region: CASMMEGVNSPLHF. The CDR3 DNA is TGCGCCAGCATGATGGAGGGGGTTAATTCACCCCTCCACTTT. The rearrangement joins TRBV10-2 to TRBJ1-6; the D gene is possibly TRBD1 (6 bases). Germline CDR1 reads WSHSY; CDR2 reads SAAADI. CDR3 size: 14 residues. The V end was cut by 7 bases, the J end by 6 bases, with 13 bases between.

This chain connects TRBV5-6 to TRBJ1-1; D unclear. The germline gives CDR1 SGHDT, CDR2 YYEEEE. This CDR3 is built from 12 residues. V was clipped by 4 bases and J by 7 bases, with 11 bases between them. The CDR3 protein is CASSRWTDEAFF. In DNA, the CDR3 is TGTGCCAGCAGCCGATGGACGGATGAAGCTTTCTTT. The full variable domain, rest sourced from reference TRBV5-6 and TRBJ1-1, is DAGVTQSPTHLIKTRGQQVTLRCSPKSGHDTVSWYQQALGQGPQFIFQYYEEEERQRGNFPDRFSGHQFPNYSSELNVNALLLGDSALYLCASSRWTDEAFFGQGTRLTVV.

This chain connects TRBV27 to TRBJ2-7; D is unresolved. This CDR3 has 14 residues. Germline assignment: CDR1 MNHEY and CDR2 SMNVEV (reference sequence). Between the trimmed V and J ends, which lost 4 bases and 2 bases, there was a span of 12 bases. The CDR3 DNA follows: TGTGCCAGCAGTTCCTCGATAGGGCCCTACGAGCAGTACTTC. Its translation: CASSSSIGPYEQYF.

The J gene is TRBJ2-3, the V gene TRBV29-1; TRBD2 matches 7 bases. The CDR3 is 14 amino acids. V lost 3 bases to trimming and J lost 2 bases; unmatched junction nucleotides: 5. Per germline, CDR1 SQVTM and CDR2 ANQGSEA. The CDR3, as DNA: TGCAGCGTTGATGCTAGCGGATCCACAGATACGCAGTATTTT. It is translated as CSVDASGSTDTQYF.

The genes are TRBV4-1 and TRBJ1-2, with D hard to call. Germline CDR1 reads MGHRA; CDR2 reads YSYEKL. V lost 0 bases and J 3 bases, leaving 11 bases between the germline ends. The CDR3 has 15 amino acids. CDR3 region: CASSQDLGSDYGYTF. In DNA, the CDR3 is TGCGCCAGCAGCCAAGATCTAGGCTCCGACTATGGCTACACCTTC.

This clone turned up a few times. The J gene is TRBJ2-1, the V gene TRBV27; no firm D call. Germline lookup yields CDR1 MNHEY and CDR2 SMNVEV (reference sequence). CDR3 length equals 13 residues. Trimming pared 5 bases from V and 9 bases from J, leaving 14 bases between. The CDR3 sequence is CASSPTPRSEQFF. The CDR3 nucleotides are TGTGCCAGCAGTCCTACCCCCCGGAGTGAGCAGTTCTTC.